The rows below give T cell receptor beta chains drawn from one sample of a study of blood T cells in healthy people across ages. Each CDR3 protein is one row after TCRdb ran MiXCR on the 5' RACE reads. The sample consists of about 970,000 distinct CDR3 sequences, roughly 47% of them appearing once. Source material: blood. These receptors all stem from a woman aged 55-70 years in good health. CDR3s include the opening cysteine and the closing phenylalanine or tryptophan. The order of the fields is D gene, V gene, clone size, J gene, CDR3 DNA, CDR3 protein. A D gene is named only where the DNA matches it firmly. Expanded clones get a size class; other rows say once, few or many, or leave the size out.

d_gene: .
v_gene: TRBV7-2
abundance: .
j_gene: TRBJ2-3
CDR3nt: TGTGCCAGCAGCCCCTCGGGCGGGACCACAGATACGCAGTATTTT
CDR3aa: CASSPSGGTTDTQYF

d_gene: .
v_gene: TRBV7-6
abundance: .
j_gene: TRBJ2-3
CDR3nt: TGTGCCAGCAGCTTCCCCTGGGGGGAACCCACAGATACGCAGTATTTT
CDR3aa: CASSFPWGEPTDTQYF

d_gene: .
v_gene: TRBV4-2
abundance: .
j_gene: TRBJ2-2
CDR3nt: TGTGCCAGCAGCCAAGATCCCCACGCCGGGAGCACCGGGGAGCTGTTTTTT
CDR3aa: CASSQDPHAGSTGELFF

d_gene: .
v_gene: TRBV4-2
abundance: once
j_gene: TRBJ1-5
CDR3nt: TGTGCCAGCAGCCTGAACAAGGGTGACAGCAATCAGCCCCAGCATTTT
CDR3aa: CASSLNKGDSNQPQHF

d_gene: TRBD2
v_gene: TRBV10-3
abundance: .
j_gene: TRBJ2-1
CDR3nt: TGTGCCATCTGGGGACTAGGCTCCAATGAGCAGTTCTTC
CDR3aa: CAIWGLGSNEQFF

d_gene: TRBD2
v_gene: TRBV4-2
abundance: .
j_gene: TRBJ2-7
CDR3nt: TGTGCCAGCAGCCAAGAATTATGGGGAGGGTACGAGCAGTACTTC
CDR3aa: CASSQELWGGYEQYF

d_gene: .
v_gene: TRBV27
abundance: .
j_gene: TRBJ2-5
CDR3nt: TGTACCAGCAGTTTAGGGCGAGGAGAGACCCAGTACTTC
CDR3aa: CTSSLGRGETQYF

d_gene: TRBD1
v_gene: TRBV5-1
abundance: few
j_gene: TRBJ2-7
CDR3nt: TGCGCCAGCAGCTACGATCCCGGGACAGGGTCGTATGAGCAGTACTTC
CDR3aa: CASSYDPGTGSYEQYF

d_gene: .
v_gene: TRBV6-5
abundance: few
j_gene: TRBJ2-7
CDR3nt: TGTGCCAGCAGCCATCGACTAGGTTCCTACGAGCAGTACTTC
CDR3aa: CASSHRLGSYEQYF

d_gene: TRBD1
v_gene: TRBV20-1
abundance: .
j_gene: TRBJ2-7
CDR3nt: TGCAGTGCTAGAGGGGACAGTAACGAGCAGTACTTC
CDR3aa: CSARGDSNEQYF

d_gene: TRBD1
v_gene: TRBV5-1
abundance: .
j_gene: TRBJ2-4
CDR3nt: TGCGCCAGCAGCTTGCTTCAGGGACAGGAAGGGTCTAAAAACATTCAGTACTTC
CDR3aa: CASSLLQGQEGSKNIQYF

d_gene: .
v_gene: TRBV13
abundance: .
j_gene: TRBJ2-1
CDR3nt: TGTGCCAGCAGCTTAGATAGAGGCCAAGCCTACAATGAGCAGTTCTTC
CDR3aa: CASSLDRGQAYNEQFF

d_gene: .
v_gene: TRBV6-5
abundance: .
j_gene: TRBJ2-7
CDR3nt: TGTGCCAGCACCAAGGAATGGAATTCCTACGAGCAGTACTTC
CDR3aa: CASTKEWNSYEQYF

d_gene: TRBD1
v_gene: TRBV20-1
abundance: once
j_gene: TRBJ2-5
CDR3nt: TGCAGTGCTAGAGGGACAGGGGAAAAAAGAGAGACCCAGTACTTC
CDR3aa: CSARGTGEKRETQYF

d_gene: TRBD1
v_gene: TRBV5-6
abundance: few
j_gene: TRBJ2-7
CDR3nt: TGTGCCAGCAGCATTGACAGGGCCTACGAGCAGTACTTC
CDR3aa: CASSIDRAYEQYF

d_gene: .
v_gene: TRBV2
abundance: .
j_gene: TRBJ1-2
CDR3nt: TGTGCCAGCAGTGGAACAGTCATTTCTAACTATGGCTACACCTTC
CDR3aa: CASSGTVISNYGYTF

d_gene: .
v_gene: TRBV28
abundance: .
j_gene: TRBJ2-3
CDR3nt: TGTGCCAGCAGTTTAGATGAAAGAGCGGTTTTCACAGATACGCAGTATTTT
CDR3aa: CASSLDERAVFTDTQYF

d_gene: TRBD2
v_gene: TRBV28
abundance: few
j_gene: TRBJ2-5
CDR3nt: TGTGCCAGCAGGGGGGGGAGAGTGGAGACCCAGTACTTC
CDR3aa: CASRGGRVETQYF

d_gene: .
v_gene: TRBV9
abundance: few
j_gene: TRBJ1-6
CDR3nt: TGTGCCAGCAGCGTATCACGAGCGGGGGACCCACGGTCACCCCTCCACTTT
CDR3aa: CASSVSRAGDPRSPLHF

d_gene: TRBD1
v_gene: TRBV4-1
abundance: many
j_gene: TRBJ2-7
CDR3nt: TGTGCCAGCAGCCGTGGGACAGGCTACGAGCAGTACTTC
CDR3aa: CASSRGTGYEQYF

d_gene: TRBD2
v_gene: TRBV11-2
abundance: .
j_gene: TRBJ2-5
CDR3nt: TGTGCCAGCAGCTATTCGACTAGCGGGGGCTTAGAGACCCAGTACTTC
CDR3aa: CASSYSTSGGLETQYF

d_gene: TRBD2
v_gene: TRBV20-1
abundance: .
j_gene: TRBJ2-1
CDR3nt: TGCAGTGCTAGTGAGGGACTAGCGGACTACAATGAGCAGTTCTTC
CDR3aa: CSASEGLADYNEQFF

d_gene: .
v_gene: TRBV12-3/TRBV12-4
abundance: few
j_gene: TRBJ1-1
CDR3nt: TGTGCCAGCAGTGCAACAGTACTTCCGAACACTGAAGCTTTCTTT
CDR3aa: CASSATVLPNTEAFF

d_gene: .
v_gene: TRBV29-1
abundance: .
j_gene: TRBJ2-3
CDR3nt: TGCAGCGTTTCGACAGGCAAAGATACGCAGTATTTT
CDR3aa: CSVSTGKDTQYF

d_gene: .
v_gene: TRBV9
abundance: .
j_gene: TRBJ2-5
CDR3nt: TGTGCCAGCAGCGTGGATTCGGCCGGAGAGACCCAGTACTTC
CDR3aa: CASSVDSAGETQYF

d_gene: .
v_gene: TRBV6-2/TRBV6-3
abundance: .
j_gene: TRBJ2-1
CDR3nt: TGTGCCAGCAGGGACGGGACCCCACCTTTCAATGAGCAGTTCTTC
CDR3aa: CASRDGTPPFNEQFF

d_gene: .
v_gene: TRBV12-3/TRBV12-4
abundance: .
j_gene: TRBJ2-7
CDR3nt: TGTGCCAGCAGGGGAGAGGGGTACACCTACGAGCAGTACTTC
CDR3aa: CASRGEGYTYEQYF

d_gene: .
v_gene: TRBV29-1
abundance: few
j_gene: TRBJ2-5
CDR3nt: TGCAGCGCGCTCGTTAGCGGTCAAGAGACCCAGTACTTC
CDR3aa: CSALVSGQETQYF

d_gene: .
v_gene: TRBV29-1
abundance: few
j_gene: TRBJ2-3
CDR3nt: TGCAGCGTTGAAGGGACTTTCCTGGATACGCAGTATTTT
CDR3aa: CSVEGTFLDTQYF

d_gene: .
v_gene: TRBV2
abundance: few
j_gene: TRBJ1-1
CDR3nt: TGTGCCAGCAGTCGGGACCAATCCACGGTAGCTTTCTTT
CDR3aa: CASSRDQSTVAFF

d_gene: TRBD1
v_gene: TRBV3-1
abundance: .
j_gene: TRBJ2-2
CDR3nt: TGTGCCAGCAGCCAAGACTGGACAGGGATAGTTCTGTTTTTT
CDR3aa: CASSQDWTGIVLFF

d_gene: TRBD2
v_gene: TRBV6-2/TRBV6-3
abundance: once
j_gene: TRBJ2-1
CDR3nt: TGTGCCAGCAGTTACTCGGTGGGTGCGGGAGAGCCCCTCCGCAATGAGCAGTTCTTC
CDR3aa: CASSYSVGAGEPLRNEQFF